The present entry profiles one T cell receptor beta chain with its context. Its antigen is still unknown. Base qualities are not recorded, but no much larger clone differs from it by a single base. Sample treatment or condition, as interpreted from the label and publication: in vitro stimulation with specific CMV peptide epitopes to enrich CMV-specific T cells. This entry belongs to a study of T cell repertoires in cytomegalovirus infection (dated 2019 in TCRdb). For context, the study as a whole: Recently identified HLA-C-restricted CMV epitopes, whose presentation resists viral immunomodulation, were targeted by peptide stimulations together with well-studied HLA-B-restricted epitopes. Donor HLA type was relevant to the analysis, because carriage of CMV infection together with the matching HLA type was indicated by public TCR beta signatures.

Sequenced using an Illumina HiSeq 1500. TCRdb cleaned the public reads at Q25 with fastp, built clones with MiXCR and kept in-frame beta chains. Rows matching on CDR3 protein sequence are summarized as one entry with the most common DNA and genes. The sample includes 150,000 or so distinct CDR3 sequences, with roughly 20% observed a single time. The top ten clones comprise roughly 25% of the sample. Paper-wide results and their limitations: The ex vivo response was dominated by HLA-C-restricted CMV-specific TCR beta clonotypes, and the single most frequent clonotype in two of eight donors was supplied by these HLA-C-restricted clonotypes. In both this cohort and an independent cohort of some 350 donors, the cumulative frequency of public TCR beta family members distinguished carriers of CMV infection plus the relevant HLA type.

The CDR3 runs 13 amino acids, cysteine and phenylalanine included. Just the 39-base CDR3 DNA is kept, in frame starting at base 1. Relative to germline, V is 1 base shorter and J is 6 bases shorter, with 9 bases between their ends. CDR1 and CDR2 are drawn from the germline V gene: MGHRA, YSYEKL. The chain was built from TRBV4-1 and TRBJ1-1, and the D gene may be TRBD1, 5 bases matching. The starting material was CD8+ T cells from cultured PBMCs, obtained from culture after CMV antigen stimulation. The sequence was obtained from a human donor in good health (CMV status not recorded). Some clones in this sample may be carry-over from other donors' samples. The nucleotide sequence is given as TGCGCCAGCAGCCAAGGGGGGAGAGCTGAAGCTTTCTTT. Its translation reads: CASSQGGRAEAFF.